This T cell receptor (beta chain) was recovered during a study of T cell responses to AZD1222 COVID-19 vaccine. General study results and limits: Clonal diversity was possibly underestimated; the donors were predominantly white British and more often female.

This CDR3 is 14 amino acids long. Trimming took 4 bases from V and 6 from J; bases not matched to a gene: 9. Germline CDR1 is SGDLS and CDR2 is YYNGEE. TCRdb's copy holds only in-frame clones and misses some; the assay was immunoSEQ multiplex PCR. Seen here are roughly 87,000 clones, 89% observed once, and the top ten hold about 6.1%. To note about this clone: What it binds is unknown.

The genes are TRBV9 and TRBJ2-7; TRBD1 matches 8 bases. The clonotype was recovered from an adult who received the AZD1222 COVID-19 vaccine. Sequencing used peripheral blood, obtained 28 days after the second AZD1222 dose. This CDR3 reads CASSRRTGSSEQYF. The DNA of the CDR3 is TGTGCCAGCAGCAGAAGGACAGGGAGCTCCGAGCAGTACTTC.